Following are 10 T cell receptor beta chains from one sample sequenced in a study of T-cell reconstitution after alpha-beta-depleted transplantation in children. Unique molecular identifiers were incorporated when the TCRbeta library was constructed. From the PCR reads, TCRdb called clonotypes with MiXCR, one entry per CDR3 protein. The sample has about 300,000 distinct CDR3 sequences, 10% seen once; the top ten hold 7.5%. The source material was PBMCs, sampled before TCRalphabeta/CD19-depleted stem cell transplant. The receptor set was obtained from a boy younger than two with acute myeloid leukemia, due to receive a stem cell transplant.

This clonotype was counted many times. The rearrangement links TRBV28 to TRBJ2-7; TRBD1 agrees at 8 bases. The CDR3 spans 17 residues. The germline CDR1 and CDR2 sequences are MDHEN and SYDVKM. Unmatched junction bases numbered 19, after V lost 5 bases and J lost 7 bases. The CDR3 DNA reads TGTGCCAGCAGTATTGGACAGGGACACCCCACCGTAGTGGAGCAGTACTTC. Translated: CASSIGQGHPTVVEQYF.

This clonotype occurred many times. This chain uses TRBV10-2 with TRBJ2-7, with TRBD2 as a possible D gene (6 bases). Trimming removed 6 bases at V and 4 bases at J, with 22 bases between. Germline-derived CDR1 and CDR2 are WSHSY and SAAADI. This CDR3 comprises 16 residues. Here the CDR3 DNA reads TGCGCCAGCAGCGAGGACTTGGTGGAGGGGAAATACGAGCAGTACTTC. This translates into CASSEDLVEGKYEQYF.

This clonotype was counted a few times. Mismatch with germline at one junction end may stem from a read error. The V gene is TRBV7-8, the J gene TRBJ2-7; D is perhaps TRBD1 (6 bases). The length of the CDR3 is 16 residues. The germline V gene encodes CDR1 SGHVS and CDR2 FQNEAQ. CDR3 bases: TGTGCCAGCAGCCTAGCCCCTGGGGGCCGGCGGGACGAGCAGTACTTC. Protein sequence: CASSLAPGGRRDEQYF.

The sample holds many counts of this clonotype. V is TRBV7-3 and J is TRBJ2-4, with a tentative D call TRBD2 (5 bases). Germline CDR1 and CDR2: SGHTA and FQGTGA. The CDR3 is made up of 15 amino acids. V gave up 3 bases and J gave up 2 bases, with 11 bases separating them. CDR3 nucleotides: TGTGCCAGCAGCTTGACGGACTTTACCAAAAACATTCAGTACTTC. Its protein product is CASSLTDFTKNIQYF.

The sample holds one count of this clonotype. This may stem from a read error, because a much larger clone lies one nucleotide away. This rearrangement joins TRBV7-9 to TRBJ1-1, with 10 bases matching TRBD1. J lost 1 base, V lost 5 bases, and 7 bases had no gene match. Germline lookup yields CDR1 SEHNR and CDR2 FQNEAQ (reference sequence). The CDR3 extends over 16 amino acids. The DNA of the CDR3 is TGTGCCAGCAGCCTAACGACAGGGGGCGCGAACACTGAAGCTTTCTTT. Its translation: CASSLTTGGANTEAFF.

This clonotype was picked up a small number of times. This chain connects TRBV20-1 to TRBJ2-5; D possibly corresponds to TRBD2 (5 bases). The CDR3 totals 14 residues. Germline lookup yields CDR1 DFQATT and CDR2 SNEGSKA (reference sequence). V was clipped by 3 bases and J by 0 bases, with 11 bases between them. CDR3 in DNA: TGCAGTGCTAGCTTTGGGCGGGACCAAGAGACCCAGTACTTC. Protein sequence: CSASFGRDQETQYF.

This chain connects TRBV4-1 to TRBJ2-5, with no clear D. Germline values: CDR1 MGHRA, CDR2 YSYEKL. CDR3 length: 14 residues. V was cut by 1 base and J by 3 bases, with 9 bases left in between. The CDR3 protein is CASSQAGFEETQYF. The CDR3 DNA reads as TGCGCCAGCAGCCAAGCTGGTTTCGAAGAGACCCAGTACTTC.

This clonotype was counted many times. The chain joins TRBV12-3 or TRBV12-4 to TRBJ2-1; 10 nucleotides agree with TRBD1. After removal of 5 bases from V and 5 bases from J, the junction contained 6 bases not matched to a gene. The CDR3 is 15 residues long. The DNA of the CDR3 is TGTGCCAGCAGTCCACGGACAGGGGGTCACAATGAGCAGTTCTTC. The encoded protein is CASSPRTGGHNEQFF.

This clonotype has at least ten counts. The chain combines TRBV5-6 with TRBJ1-5, with D maybe TRBD1 (6 bases). The CDR3 contains 15 residues. The germline CDR1 and CDR2 sequences are SGHDT and YYEEEE. The ends were cut back, 1 base at V and 3 bases at J, with 11 bases in the middle. The CDR3 reads CASSLWGAFNQPQHF. The CDR3 DNA reads as TGTGCCAGCAGCTTGTGGGGGGCTTTCAATCAGCCCCAGCATTTT. Combining the CDR3 with reference TRBV5-6 and TRBJ1-5 gives the whole variable domain DAGVTQSPTHLIKTRGQQVTLRCSPKSGHDTVSWYQQALGQGPQFIFQYYEEEERQRGNFPDRFSGHQFPNYSSELNVNALLLGDSALYLCASSLWGAFNQPQHFGDGTRLSIL.

This clonotype was detected many times. The chain has TRBV24-1 and TRBJ1-5, with TRBD1 matching over 7 bases. Germline V CDR1 and CDR2: KGHDR, SFDVKD. The CDR3 has 12 residues. The J segment lost 4 bases and the V segment lost 9 bases, leaving 2 bases of the junction unmatched. The CDR3 nucleotides read TGTGCCACCCAACAGGGGAATCAGCCCCAGCATTTT. This codes for CATQQGNQPQHF.